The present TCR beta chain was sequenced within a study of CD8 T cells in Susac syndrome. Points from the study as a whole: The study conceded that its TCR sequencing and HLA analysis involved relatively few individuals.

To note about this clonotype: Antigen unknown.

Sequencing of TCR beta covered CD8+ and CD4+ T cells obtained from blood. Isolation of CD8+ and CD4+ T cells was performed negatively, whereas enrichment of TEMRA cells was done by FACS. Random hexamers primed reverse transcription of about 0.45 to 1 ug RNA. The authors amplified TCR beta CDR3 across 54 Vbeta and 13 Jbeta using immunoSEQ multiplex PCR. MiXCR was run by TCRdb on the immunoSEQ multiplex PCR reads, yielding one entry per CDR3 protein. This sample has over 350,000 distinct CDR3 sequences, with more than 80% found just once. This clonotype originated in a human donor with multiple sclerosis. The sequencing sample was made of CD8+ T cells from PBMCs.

CDR3 DNA: TGTGCCAGCAGTCCCCGTCTGGGGCAGAACACTGAAGCTTTCTTT. Amino acids: CASSPRLGQNTEAFF. The chain has TRBV28 and TRBJ1-1, with a tentative D call TRBD1 (5 bases). Between the trimmed V and J ends, which lost 5 bases and 1 base, there was a span of 14 bases. Germline V gives CDR1 MDHEN, CDR2 SYDVKM. This CDR3 contains 15 residues.